This TCR beta chain was retrieved from a study of CD8 T cells in ankylosing spondylitis. A remark on this clonotype: Its antigen is unknown.

Study results and limitations: Existing reports had already noted some motif variants in reactive arthritis synovial fluid and blood. Significant enrichment of disease-linked clones was reported in matched ankylosing spondylitis synovial fluid. Disease-linked clones were CD8+ and relatively rare in peripheral blood. Within ankylosing spondylitis blood, a TCR beta motif made up of eight highly homologous variants appeared to be characteristic.

The authors made TCR beta libraries by quantitative 5'-RACE with molecular barcodes. TCRdb processed the 5' RACE reads anew with MiXCR; each CDR3 protein has one entry. The sample lists fewer than 650,000 distinct CDR3 sequences; roughly an eighth were seen once. Trimming removed 3 bases from V and 0 bases from J; junction bases left unmatched: 3. This CDR3 is built from 16 residues. From germline, CDR1 is KGHSH and CDR2 LQKENI. This clonotype was obtained from a male donor with ankylosing spondylitis. This chain joins TRBV18 and TRBJ2-2; 8 nucleotides line up with TRBD2. Sequencing was carried out using blood, either unsorted or a sorted T cell fraction (not recorded which). The CDR3 DNA reads as TGTGCCAGCTCACCGGCTAGCGGGCCGAACACCGGGGAGCTGTTTTTT. It is translated as CASSPASGPNTGELFF.